This T cell receptor (beta chain) was sequenced during a study of cytomegalovirus exposure and HLA in healthy donors. The CDR3 is 18 amino acids. V trimming: 2 bases; J trimming: 11 bases; junction bases outside the gene matches: 19. Per the germline V gene, CDR1 is MDHEN and CDR2 is SYDVKM. Both 60 Vbeta primers and 13 Jbeta primers went into the PCR. Assay: immunoSEQ multiplex PCR; the TCRdb copy retains only in-frame clones and omits some. The table records over 150,000 clones, roughly three quarters of them present only once. The gene calls are TRBV28 and TRBJ1-5; 9 nucleotides align to TRBD1. The material sequenced was PBMCs. This TCR was recovered from a man aged 25-45 years in good health and CMV-seropositive. The CDR3 sequence is CASSLMWDREPGGEAQHF. The DNA for the CDR3 is TGTGCCAGCAGTTTAATGTGGGACAGGGAGCCCGGTGGGGAGGCCCAGCATTTT. Together with reference TRBV28 and TRBJ1-5, the CDR3 gives the full variable domain: DVKVTQSSRYLVKRTGEKVFLECVQDMDHENMFWYRQDPGLGLRLIYFSYDVKMKEKGDIPEGYSVSREKKERFSLILESASTNQTSMYLCASSLMWDREPGGEAQHFGDGTRLSIL.